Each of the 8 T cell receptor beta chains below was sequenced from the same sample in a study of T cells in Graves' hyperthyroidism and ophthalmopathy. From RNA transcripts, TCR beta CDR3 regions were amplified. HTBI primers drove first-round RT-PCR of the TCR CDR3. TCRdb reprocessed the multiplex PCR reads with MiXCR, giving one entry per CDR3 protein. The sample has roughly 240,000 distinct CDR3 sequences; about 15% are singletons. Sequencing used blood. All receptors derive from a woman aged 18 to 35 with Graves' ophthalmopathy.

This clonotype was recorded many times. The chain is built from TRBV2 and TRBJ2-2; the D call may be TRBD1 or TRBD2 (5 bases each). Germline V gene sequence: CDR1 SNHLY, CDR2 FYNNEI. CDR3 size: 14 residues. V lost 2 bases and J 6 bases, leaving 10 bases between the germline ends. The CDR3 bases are TGTGCCAGCAGTGAAAATTTGGGGGCCGGGGAGCTGTTTTTT. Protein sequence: CASSENLGAGELFF. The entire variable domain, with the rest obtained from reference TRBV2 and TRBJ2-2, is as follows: EPEVTQTPSHQVTQMGQEVILRCVPISNHLYFYWYRQILGQKVEFLVSFYNNEISEKSEIFDDQFSVERPDGSNFTLKIRSTKLEDSAMYFCASSENLGAGELFFGEGSRLTVL.

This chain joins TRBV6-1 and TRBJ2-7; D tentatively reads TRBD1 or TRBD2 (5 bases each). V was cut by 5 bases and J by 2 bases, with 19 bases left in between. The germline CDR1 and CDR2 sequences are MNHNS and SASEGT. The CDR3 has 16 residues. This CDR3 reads CASSILAGTPTYEQYF. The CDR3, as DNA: TGTGCCAGCAGTATTTTAGCCGGGACCCCGACCTACGAGCAGTACTTC.

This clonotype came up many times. CDR3 region: CASSARSGRGELFF. CDR3 nucleotide sequence: TGTGCCAGCAGCGCTAGGTCAGGTCGCGGGGAGCTGTTTTTT. This chain joins TRBV6-1 and TRBJ2-2; D gene uncertain. CDR1 is MNHNS, CDR2 SASEGT, per germline. V dropped 6 bases and J dropped 7 bases, with 15 bases sitting between them. The CDR3 consists of 14 residues.

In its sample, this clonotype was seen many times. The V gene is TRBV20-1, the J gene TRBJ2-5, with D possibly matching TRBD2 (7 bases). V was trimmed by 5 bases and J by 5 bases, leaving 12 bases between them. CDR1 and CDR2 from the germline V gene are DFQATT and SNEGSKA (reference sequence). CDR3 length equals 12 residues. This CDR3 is CSAPRGGETQYF. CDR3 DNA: TGCAGTGCTCCTAGGGGGGGCGAGACCCAGTACTTC.

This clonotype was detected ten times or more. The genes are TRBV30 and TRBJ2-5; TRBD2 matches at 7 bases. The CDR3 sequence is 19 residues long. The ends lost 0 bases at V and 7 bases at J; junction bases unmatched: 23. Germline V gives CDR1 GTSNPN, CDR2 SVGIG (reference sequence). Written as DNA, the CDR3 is TGTGCCTGGAGTGTACCCCCCAGGAGGCGGGGGTTACAGCCTGGGACCCAGTACTTC. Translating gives CAWSVPPRRRGLQPGTQYF.

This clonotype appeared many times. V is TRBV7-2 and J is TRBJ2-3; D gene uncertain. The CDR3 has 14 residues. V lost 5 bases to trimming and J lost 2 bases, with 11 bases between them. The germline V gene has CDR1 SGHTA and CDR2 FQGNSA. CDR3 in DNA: TGTGCCAGCAGCCCGACTTTAGTCACAGATACGCAGTATTTT. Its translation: CASSPTLVTDTQYF.

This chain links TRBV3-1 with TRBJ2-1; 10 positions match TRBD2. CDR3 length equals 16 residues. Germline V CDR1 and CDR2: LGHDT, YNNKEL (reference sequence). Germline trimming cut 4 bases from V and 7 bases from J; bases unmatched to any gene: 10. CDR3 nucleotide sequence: TGTGCCAGCAGCCCAAGCGGGAGGGGGGCCGCAAATGAGCAGTTCTTC. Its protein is CASSPSGRGAANEQFF.

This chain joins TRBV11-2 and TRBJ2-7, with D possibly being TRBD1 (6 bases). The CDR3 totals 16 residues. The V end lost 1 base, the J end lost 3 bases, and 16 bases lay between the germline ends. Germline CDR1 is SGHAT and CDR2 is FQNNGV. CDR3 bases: TGTGCCAGCAGCTTAGCACGGGGACAACAAGGCTACGAGCAGTACTTC. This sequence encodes CASSLARGQQGYEQYF.